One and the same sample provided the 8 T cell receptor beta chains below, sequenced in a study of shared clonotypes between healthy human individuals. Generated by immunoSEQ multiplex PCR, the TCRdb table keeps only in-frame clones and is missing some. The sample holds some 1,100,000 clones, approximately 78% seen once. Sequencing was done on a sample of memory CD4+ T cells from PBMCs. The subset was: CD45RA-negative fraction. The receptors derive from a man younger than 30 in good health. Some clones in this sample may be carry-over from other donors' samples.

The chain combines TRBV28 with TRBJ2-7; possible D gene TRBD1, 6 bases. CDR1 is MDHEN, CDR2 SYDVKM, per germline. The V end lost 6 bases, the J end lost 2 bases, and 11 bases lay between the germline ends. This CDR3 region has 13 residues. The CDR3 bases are TGTGCCAGCAGCAGGGGCTCCCCCTACGAGCAGTACTTC. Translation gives CASSRGSPYEQYF.

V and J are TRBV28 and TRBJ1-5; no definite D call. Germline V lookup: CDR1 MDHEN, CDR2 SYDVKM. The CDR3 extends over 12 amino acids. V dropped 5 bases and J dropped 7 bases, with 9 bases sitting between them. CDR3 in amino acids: CASSASFQPQHF. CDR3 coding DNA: TGTGCCAGCAGTGCCTCTTTCCAGCCCCAGCATTTT. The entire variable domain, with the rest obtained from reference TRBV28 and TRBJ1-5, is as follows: DVKVTQSSRYLVKRTGEKVFLECVQDMDHENMFWYRQDPGLGLRLIYFSYDVKMKEKGDIPEGYSVSREKKERFSLILESASTNQTSMYLCASSASFQPQHFGDGTRLSIL.

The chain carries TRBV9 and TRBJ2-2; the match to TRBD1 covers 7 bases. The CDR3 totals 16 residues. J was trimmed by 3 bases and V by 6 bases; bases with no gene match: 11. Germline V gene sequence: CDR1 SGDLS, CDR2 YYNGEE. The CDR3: CASTKGAGSDTGELFF. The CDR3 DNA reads TGTGCCAGCACCAAGGGGGCAGGGTCGGACACCGGGGAGCTGTTTTTT.

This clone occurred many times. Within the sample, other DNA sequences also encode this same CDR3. CDR3 loop: CASSQTDTEAFF. CDR3 nucleotide sequence: TGTGCCAGCAGTCAGACTGACACTGAAGCTTTCTTT. This chain uses TRBV28 with TRBJ1-1; D not resolved. The V gene's germline CDR1 is MDHEN and CDR2 SYDVKM. Trimming pared 5 bases from V and 3 bases from J, leaving 7 bases between. The CDR3 covers 12 residues.

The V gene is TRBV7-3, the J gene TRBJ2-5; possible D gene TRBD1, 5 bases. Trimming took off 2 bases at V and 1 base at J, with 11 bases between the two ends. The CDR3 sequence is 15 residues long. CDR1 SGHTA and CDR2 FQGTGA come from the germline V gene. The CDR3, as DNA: TGTGCCAGCAGCTTAGGTAGACAGCCCCAAGAGACCCAGTACTTC. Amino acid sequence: CASSLGRQPQETQYF.

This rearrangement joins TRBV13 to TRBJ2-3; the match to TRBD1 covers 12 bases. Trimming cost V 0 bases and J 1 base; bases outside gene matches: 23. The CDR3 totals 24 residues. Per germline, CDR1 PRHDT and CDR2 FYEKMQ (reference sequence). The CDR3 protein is CASSLGRSGQGASAGLRGTDTQYF. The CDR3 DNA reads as TGTGCCAGCAGCTTAGGCCGATCGGGACAGGGGGCCTCGGCGGGGTTGAGGGGCACAGATACGCAGTATTTT.

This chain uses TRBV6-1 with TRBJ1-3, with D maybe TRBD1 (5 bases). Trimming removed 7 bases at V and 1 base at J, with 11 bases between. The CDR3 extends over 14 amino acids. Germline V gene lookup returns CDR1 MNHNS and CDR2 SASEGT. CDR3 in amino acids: CASMSTGSGNTIYF. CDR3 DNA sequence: TGTGCCAGCATGAGTACAGGTTCTGGAAACACCATATATTTT.

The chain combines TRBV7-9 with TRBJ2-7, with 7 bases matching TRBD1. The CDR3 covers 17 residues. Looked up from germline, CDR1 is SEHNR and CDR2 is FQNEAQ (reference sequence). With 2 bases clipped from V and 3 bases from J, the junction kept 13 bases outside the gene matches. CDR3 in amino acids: CASSLYVSRGFSYEQYF. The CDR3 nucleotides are TGTGCCAGCAGCTTATATGTTTCCAGGGGGTTTAGCTACGAGCAGTACTTC.